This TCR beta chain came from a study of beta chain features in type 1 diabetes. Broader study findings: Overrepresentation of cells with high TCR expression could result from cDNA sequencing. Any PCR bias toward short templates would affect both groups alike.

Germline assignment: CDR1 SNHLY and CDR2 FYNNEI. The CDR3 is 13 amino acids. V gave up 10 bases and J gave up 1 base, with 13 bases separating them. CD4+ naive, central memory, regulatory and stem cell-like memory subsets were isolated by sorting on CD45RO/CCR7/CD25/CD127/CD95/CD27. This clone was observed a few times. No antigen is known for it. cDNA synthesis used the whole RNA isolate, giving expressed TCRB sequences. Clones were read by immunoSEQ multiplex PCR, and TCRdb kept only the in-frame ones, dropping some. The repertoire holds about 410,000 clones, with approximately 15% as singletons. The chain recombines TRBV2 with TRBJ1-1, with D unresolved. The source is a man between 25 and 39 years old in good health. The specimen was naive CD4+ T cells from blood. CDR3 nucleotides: TGTGCCACCAGCGCAGAGCAGAACACTGAAGCTTTCTTT. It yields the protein CATSAEQNTEAFF.